This passage covers 26 T cell receptor beta chains from one sample sequenced in a study of tumor and adjacent non-tumor tissue in lung cancer. Three rounds of nested PCR, following a modified ARM-PCR protocol, produced the TCRbeta library. TCRdb reprocessed the multiplex PCR reads with MiXCR, giving one entry per CDR3 protein. Counted here are approximately 75,000 distinct CDR3 sequences, around 74% occurring once; the ten biggest clones make up about 12%. The template was RNA from unsorted bulk tissue. The sequenced sample was lung tumor tissue. These receptors all stem from a woman in her forties or fifties with non-small cell lung cancer.

This clonotype was seen only once. This chain connects TRBV29-1 to TRBJ2-7, with TRBD1 identical over 8 bases. The germline V gene encodes CDR1 SQVTM and CDR2 ANQGSEA. The CDR3 has 13 residues. V dropped 4 bases and J dropped 10; count of bases not matched to a gene: 12. CDR3 in DNA: TGCAGCGTTGGGGCGAGACAGGGGATCGAACAGTACTTC. This translates into CSVGARQGIEQYF.

In regard to this clonotype: The conserved closing phenylalanine or tryptophan is absent in this CDR3, likely reflecting a read error. J is TRBJ2-2 and V is TRBV20-1; TRBD1 matches at 10 bases. The J segment lost 4 bases and the V segment lost 5 bases, leaving 7 bases of the junction unmatched. CDR1 and CDR2 from the germline V gene are DFQATT and SNEGSKA (reference sequence). The CDR3 totals 15 residues. CDR3 residues: CSAPRQGASTGELFL. The CDR3 bases are TGCAGTGCTCCACGACAGGGGGCAAGCACCGGGGAGCTGTTTCTT.

This clonotype was counted between two and nine times. This sequence may be a read error, since a much larger clone differs from it by one base. The chain carries TRBV6-1 and TRBJ2-4; 7 bases line up with TRBD2. The CDR3 is 14 residues long. V lost 10 bases, J lost 1 base, and 7 bases stayed unmatched. CDR1 and CDR2 (germline): MNHNS, SASEGT. CDR3 region: CAIMGGGAKNIQYF. The CDR3 nucleotides read TGTGCCATTATGGGGGGGGGGGCCAAAAACATTCAGTACTTC.

To note about this clonotype: The CDR3 ends on some other residue instead of the conserved phenylalanine or tryptophan, so this is likely a read error. The chain is built from TRBV29-1 and TRBJ2-3; perhaps TRBD2 as D (5 bases). CDR3 length: 14 amino acids. Germline V gene lookup returns CDR1 SQVTM and CDR2 ANQGSEA. CDR3 sequence reads: CSVSSWRESDTQYL. The CDR3 bases are TGCAGCGTTTCTAGCTGGAGAGAGTCAGATACACAGTATTTG.

This chain joins TRBV11-2 and TRBJ2-3, with 10 bases matching TRBD2. V shed 1 base and J 8 bases; nucleotides not matched to a gene: 12. Germline CDR1 is SGHAT and CDR2 is FQNNGV. The CDR3 is 17 amino acids. The CDR3 DNA reads TGTGCCAGCAGCTTAGTTCACAGTCTAGCGGGGGCCGGTACGCAGTATTTT. Translation gives CASSLVHSLAGAGTQYF.

Turning to this clonotype: At one boundary the junction diverges from the germline segment, which might be a read error. The chain joins TRBV11-2 to TRBJ2-2; a weak D match, TRBD2 (5 bases). The CDR3 totals 16 residues. Germline values: CDR1 SGHAT, CDR2 FQNNGV. The CDR3 DNA follows: TGTGCCAACAGTGGATTCCAGAGAGGGAACACCGGGGAGCTGCTTTTT. This sequence encodes CANSGFQRGNTGELLF. The full variable domain, with the rest looked up from reference TRBV11-2 and TRBJ2-2, is EAGVAQSPRYKIIEKRQSVAFWCNPISGHATLYWYQQILGQGPKLLIQFQNNGVVDDSQLPKDRFSAERLKGVDSTLKIQPAKLEDSAVYLCANSGFQRGNTGELLFGEGSRLTVL.

Turning to this clonotype: A junction end diverges from the germline sequence, so it may reflect a read error. The CDR3 loop reads CTSRGNTEVFF. The DNA of the CDR3 is TGTACCAGCAGGGGAAACACAGAAGTTTTCTTT. V gene TRBV6-5 combines with J gene TRBJ1-1; D is possibly TRBD1 (6 bases). This CDR3 contains 11 residues. Germline V gene lookup returns CDR1 MNHEY and CDR2 SVGAGI.

In this sample, this clonotype turned up a few times. The junction departs from germline at one end; a sequencing error may be responsible. The V gene is TRBV20-1, the J gene TRBJ2-7, with 8 bases lining up with TRBD1. The germline V gene encodes CDR1 DFQATT and CDR2 SNEGSKA (reference sequence). The CDR3 runs 13 residues. CDR3 residues: CSATRTGSYELYF. The CDR3 nucleotides are TGCAGTGCTACCCGGACAGGGTCCTACGAGCTGTACTTC.

This clonotype has a single count. This chain joins TRBV4-1 and TRBJ2-1; a weak D match, TRBD2 (6 bases). The V end was cut by 0 bases, the J end by 7 bases, with 19 bases between. The germline CDR1 and CDR2 sequences are MGHRA and YSYEKL. The CDR3 is 17 amino acids. The CDR3 is CASSQDLLTGGPNEQFF. The CDR3 region has the DNA TGCGCCAGCAGCCAAGATCTCTTAACTGGAGGGCCGAATGAGCAGTTCTTC.

For this clonotype: One junction end disagrees with the germline gene, perhaps due to a read error. This chain uses TRBV11-2 with TRBJ1-1; no clear D gene. The CDR3 contains 17 residues. Germline V gene lookup returns CDR1 SGHAT and CDR2 FQNNGV. The CDR3 nucleotides read TGTACCAGCATTTTAGGCGGGCCCAAAGGTATGAACACTGAAGGTTTCTTT. Protein product: CTSILGGPKGMNTEGFF. The whole variable domain, filled in from reference TRBV11-2 and TRBJ1-1, reads EAGVAQSPRYKIIEKRQSVAFWCNPISGHATLYWYQQILGQGPKLLIQFQNNGVVDDSQLPKDRFSAERLKGVDSTLKIQPAKLEDSAVYLCTSILGGPKGMNTEGFFGQGTRLTVV.

This clonotype was counted a single time. A much larger clone differs by one base, so this may be a read error. The rearrangement uses TRBV20-1 and TRBJ2-7; D not resolved. CDR1 and CDR2 from the germline V gene are DFQATT and SNEGSKA (reference sequence). V dropped 4 bases and J dropped 5 bases, with 15 bases sitting between them. The CDR3 extends over 13 amino acids. The CDR3 is CSAIHGKGNEQYF. Here the CDR3 DNA reads TGCAGTGCTATCCATGGTAAGGGCAACGAGCAGTACTTC.

This clonotype was counted ten times or more. V usage is TRBV7-9 and J usage is TRBJ2-3; no definite D call. This CDR3 region has 14 residues. Trimming stripped 7 bases from V and 0 bases from J, with 11 bases between. Germline lookup yields CDR1 SEHNR and CDR2 FQNEAQ (reference sequence). This chain's CDR3 is CASTPSGSTDTQYF. The CDR3 DNA reads as TGTGCCAGCACCCCCTCCGGGAGCACAGATACGCAGTATTTT.

This sequence joins TRBV20-1 and TRBJ2-6, with 10 nucleotides matching TRBD2. V gave up 6 bases and J gave up 0 bases; unmatched junction bases: 11. There are 18 residues in the CDR3. Germline values: CDR1 DFQATT, CDR2 SNEGSKA (reference sequence). The CDR3 DNA reads as TGCAGTGCCCGAAGTCCAGCGGGAGGGCCCTCTGGGGCCAACGTCCTGACTTTC. As protein: CSARSPAGGPSGANVLTF.

About this clonotype: This may stem from a read error, because a much larger clone lies one nucleotide away. The chain links TRBV7-9 to TRBJ1-1; D not resolved. Germline V gene lookup returns CDR1 SEHNR and CDR2 FQNEAQ (reference sequence). This CDR3 comprises 14 residues. The CDR3: CASSLEPVVREALF. Here the CDR3 DNA reads TGTGCCAGCAGCTTAGAGCCTGTGGTGCGGGAAGCTCTCTTT.

The rearrangement uses TRBV6-5 and TRBJ1-1; D gene unclear. Trimming stripped 7 bases from V and 9 bases from J, with 12 bases between. Per the germline V gene, CDR1 is MNHEY and CDR2 is SVGAGI. The CDR3 totals 11 residues. CDR3 nucleotides: TGTGCCAGCAACACCGTGGCGAAAGCTTTCTTT. Translation gives CASNTVAKAFF.

This clonotype was observed a handful of times. The chain recombines TRBV5-1 with TRBJ2-7, with TRBD2 matching over 13 bases. The CDR3 is made up of 18 amino acids. Trimming removed 2 bases from V and 0 bases from J; junction bases left unmatched: 8. Germline CDR1 is SGHRS and CDR2 is YFSETQ. This chain's CDR3 is CASSFGLAGDLPSYEQYF. The DNA of the CDR3 is TGCGCCAGCAGCTTCGGACTAGCGGGGGATCTTCCCTCCTACGAGCAGTACTTC.

The chain couples TRBV29-1 to TRBJ1-2, with D unresolved. V lost 8 bases and J 8 bases, leaving 15 bases between the germline ends. In germline, CDR1 is SQVTM, CDR2 ANQGSEA. This CDR3 contains 11 residues. CDR3 nucleotides: TGCAGCTTTTGGGAGACAAAAGGCTACACCTTC. Amino acid sequence: CSFWETKGYTF.

Of note for this clonotype: An end of the junction differs from the germline gene, which may be a read error. This chain joins TRBV12-3 or TRBV12-4 and TRBJ1-2, with TRBD1 matching 7 bases. The CDR3 is 15 amino acids. CDR3: CANSRQGLGKDGYTF. CDR3 sequence (DNA): TGTGCCAACAGTAGACAGGGATTAGGGAAGGATGGCTACACCTTC.

As concerns this clonotype: A read error may produce the germline difference seen at one junction end. V and J are TRBV6-2 or TRBV6-3 and TRBJ2-1; D is possibly TRBD1 or TRBD2 (5 bases each). CDR1 is MNHEY, CDR2 SVGEGT, per germline. The CDR3 runs to 15 residues. The CDR3 spells CASTSWNNEGNEQLF. The DNA for the CDR3 is TGTGCCAGCACTTCTTGGAATAACGAGGGGAATGAGCAGCTCTTC.

The rearrangement uses TRBV12-3 or TRBV12-4 and TRBJ2-3; D ambiguous. The CDR3 contains 11 residues. Trimming removed 9 bases at V and 3 bases at J, with 7 bases between. CDR3 nucleotides: TGTGCCAGTATACGGACAGATACGCAGTATTTT. Translation: CASIRTDTQYF.

For this clonotype: The germline gene is not matched at one end of the junction; a read error may be the cause. This chain links TRBV11-2 with TRBJ2-2; D perhaps matches TRBD2 (5 bases). CDR3 length equals 16 residues. Germline V gene data show CDR1 as SGHAT and CDR2 as FQNNGV. In DNA, the CDR3 is TGTGCCAGCAGCTTAGTCCCCCAGCCTAGCACCGGGAAGCTGTCTTTT. This translates into CASSLVPQPSTGKLSF. The variable domain in full, with the rest retrieved from reference TRBV11-2 and TRBJ2-2, is EAGVAQSPRYKIIEKRQSVAFWCNPISGHATLYWYQQILGQGPKLLIQFQNNGVVDDSQLPKDRFSAERLKGVDSTLKIQPAKLEDSAVYLCASSLVPQPSTGKLSFGEGSRLTVL.

A remark on this clonotype: It may be a read error: a sequence one base away is much more abundant. The rearrangement links TRBV19 to TRBJ2-7; D is undetermined. The CDR3 spans 15 residues. Germline V CDR1 and CDR2: LNHDA, SQIVND (reference sequence). DNA of the CDR3: TGTGCCAGTAGCACCCCGAGCAGCAGCTCCTACAAGCAGTACTTC. Protein sequence: CASSTPSSSSYKQYF. Complete variable domain (other parts from reference TRBV19 and TRBJ2-7): DGGITQSPKYLFRKEGQNVTLSCEQNLNHDAMYWYRQDPGQGLRLIYYSQIVNDFQKGDIAEGYSVSREKKESFPLTVTSAQKNPTAFYLCASSTPSSSSYKQYFGPGTRLTVT.

The genes are TRBV5-6 and TRBJ2-4, with D possibly matching TRBD1 (6 bases). CDR1 SGHDT and CDR2 YYEEEE come from the germline V gene. V was pared by 6 bases and J by 0 bases, with 13 bases between. CDR3 size: 15 residues. The CDR3 protein is CASITTGVAKNIQYF. The CDR3 nucleotides are TGTGCCAGCATCACGACAGGAGTAGCCAAAAACATTCAGTACTTC. The variable domain in full, with the rest retrieved from reference TRBV5-6 and TRBJ2-4, is DAGVTQSPTHLIKTRGQQVTLRCSPKSGHDTVSWYQQALGQGPQFIFQYYEEEERQRGNFPDRFSGHQFPNYSSELNVNALLLGDSALYLCASITTGVAKNIQYFGAGTRLSVL.

Details on this clonotype: An end of the junction differs from the germline gene, which may be a read error. The genes are TRBV12-3 or TRBV12-4 and TRBJ2-1; D remains ambiguous. This CDR3 contains 12 residues. This chain's CDR3 is CASSPGSDEQSF. In DNA, the CDR3 is TGTGCCAGCAGTCCTGGGTCGGATGAGCAGTCCTTC.

A note on this clonotype: Because the CDR3 is missing its conserved closing phenylalanine or tryptophan, this is likely a read error. The CDR3 is CARSFIDSGPEQFI. The DNA for the CDR3 is TGTGCCAGGAGCTTCATTGATAGCGGGCCTGAGCAGTTCATC. The rearrangement joins TRBV11-3 to TRBJ2-1, with 7 bases fitting TRBD2. The CDR3 extends over 14 amino acids. CDR1 SGHNT and CDR2 YENEEA come from the germline V gene.

Concerning this clonotype: The junction does not match germline at one end; this may be a read error. The gene calls are TRBV6-5 and TRBJ1-1; 7 bases line up with TRBD1. The CDR3 length is 13 residues. Germline CDR1 reads MNHEY; CDR2 reads SVGAGI. DNA of the CDR3: TGTGCGAGCAGAGGGGGGGACAGAACTGAAGCTTCCTTT. This sequence encodes CASRGGDRTEASF.